The present T cell receptor (beta chain) was sequenced within a study of blood T cell repertoires in COVID-19. Study summary: Acute and convalescent COVID-19 specimens originated in the United States, Italy and Spain. The cDNA or gDNA used as material had been derived from T cells, B-cell-depleted T cells, or PBMCs.

The V gene's germline CDR1 is LNHDA and CDR2 SQIVND (reference sequence). The CDR3 runs 13 residues. V gave up 5 bases and J gave up 2 bases; unmatched junction bases: 2. Original processing methods: Cell counts per sample came from amplifying reference gene primers. Data came from immunoSEQ multiplex PCR; TCRdb stores just in-frame clones and leaves some out. V and J calls and clone size follow that table, whereas D and trimming were derived from the DNA. The table includes 200,000 to 300,000 clones, 70% to 90% detected once. Sample: peripheral blood. The clonotype originates from a woman aged 55-69 years with active or convalescent COVID-19. The chain combines TRBV19 with TRBJ1-2; 7 bases map to TRBD1. CDR3: CASSADRNYGYTF. For the CDR3, the DNA is TGTGCCAGTAGTGCGGACAGGAACTATGGCTACACCTTC.